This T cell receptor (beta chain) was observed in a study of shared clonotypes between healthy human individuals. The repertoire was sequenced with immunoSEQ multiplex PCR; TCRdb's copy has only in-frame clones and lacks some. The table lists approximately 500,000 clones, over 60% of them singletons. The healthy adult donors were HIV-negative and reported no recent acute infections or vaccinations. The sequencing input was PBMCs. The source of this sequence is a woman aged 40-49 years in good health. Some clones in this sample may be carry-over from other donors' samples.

This CDR3 reads CASSDGQASGNTIYF. The CDR3 DNA reads TGTGCCAGCAGTGACGGCCAGGCCTCTGGAAACACCATATATTTT. The V gene is TRBV6-1, the J gene TRBJ1-3; no reliable D call. Germline CDR1 MNHNS, CDR2 SASEGT. The germline V and J ends were trimmed by 3 bases and 0 bases, with 9 bases remaining between them. The CDR3 extends over 15 amino acids.